This T cell receptor (beta chain) appears in the sequencing data of a study of blood T cell repertoires in COVID-19. Assay used: immunoSEQ multiplex PCR; TCRdb lists only in-frame clones, some missing. This table holds about 210,000 clones, approximately 86% found once. The junction had 7 bases not matched to a gene; V was cut back by 4 bases and J by 8 bases. This CDR3 is 13 amino acids long. CDR1 is SGHNT, CDR2 YYREEE, per germline (reference sequence). Material for sequencing was peripheral blood. The clonotype comes from a man aged 55 to 70 with COVID-19, enrolled during active disease. This chain connects TRBV5-4 to TRBJ1-2; 8 positions match TRBD1. DNA of the CDR3: TGTGCCAGCAGCCTACAGGGGGGCTCCGGCTACACCTTC. This sequence encodes CASSLQGGSGYTF. Looking up the rest from reference TRBV5-4 and TRBJ1-2 gives the full variable domain: ETGVTQSPTHLIKTRGQQVTLRCSSQSGHNTVSWYQQALGQGPQFIFQYYREEENGRGNFPPRFSGLQFPNYSSELNVNALELDDSALYLCASSLQGGSGYTFGSGTRLTVV.